The 7 T cell receptor beta chains below come from one sample, sequenced in a study of T cells in Graves' hyperthyroidism and ophthalmopathy. Amplified TCR beta CDR3 regions came from RNA transcripts. When the TCR CDR3 underwent first-round RT-PCR, the HTBI primer set was used. MiXCR, run by TCRdb on the multiplex PCR reads, gives a single entry per CDR3 protein. The sample gives approximately 510,000 distinct CDR3 sequences, less than 25% of which show up once; roughly 29% is in the top ten. Sequenced sample: blood. Source of these receptors: a man younger than 30 with Graves' hyperthyroidism.

This clonotype came up many times. V and J are TRBV6-2 or TRBV6-3 and TRBJ1-1; D is undetermined. Germline CDR1 is MNHEY and CDR2 is SVGEGT. Trimming left V 7 bases short and J 6 bases short, with 9 bases between. This CDR3 is built from 11 residues. The CDR3 spells CASTNGPEAFF. For the CDR3, the DNA is TGTGCCAGCACCAATGGGCCTGAAGCTTTCTTT.

Only a few counts were recorded for this clonotype. A much more abundant neighbour one base away suggests this may be a read error. The chain has TRBV20-1 and TRBJ2-7; 7 bases match TRBD1. CDR1 is DFQATT, CDR2 SNEGSKA, per germline (reference sequence). The CDR3 consists of 13 residues. V was clipped by 4 bases and J by 9 bases; unmatched bases: 12. The CDR3 sequence is CSAKNRGWGVQYF. The CDR3 DNA reads as TGCAGTGCTAAGAACAGGGGATGGGGTGTGCAGTACTTC.

The table lists this clonotype with many counts. This chain joins TRBV28 and TRBJ2-5; 10 nucleotides line up with TRBD2. Trimming took 7 bases from V and 4 from J; bases not matched to a gene: 6. The CDR3 extends over 14 amino acids. The germline gives CDR1 MDHEN, CDR2 SYDVKM. This CDR3 is CASTGLASAETQYF. CDR3 coding DNA: TGTGCCAGCACGGGACTAGCGTCTGCAGAGACCCAGTACTTC.

Remarks on this clonotype: This may stem from a read error, because a much larger clone lies one nucleotide away. The genes are TRBV30 and TRBJ1-2, with D perhaps matching TRBD1 (5 bases). From germline, CDR1 is GTSNPN and CDR2 SVGIG (reference sequence). The CDR3 runs to 13 residues. The CDR3 DNA reads as TGTGTCTGGAAGGTGGGGCAGGCCGCCGGCTACACCTTC. Amino acid sequence: CVWKVGQAAGYTF.

This chain links TRBV6-2 or TRBV6-3 with TRBJ2-7, with a tentative D call TRBD1 (6 bases). The V gene lost 0 bases and the J gene lost 4 bases, with 16 bases spanning the gap. This CDR3 is 16 amino acids long. Germline assignment: CDR1 MNHEY and CDR2 SVGEGT. The CDR3 here is CASSYSLQGIRYEQYF. In DNA form, the CDR3 reads TGTGCCAGCAGTTACTCCCTACAGGGAATCAGGTACGAGCAGTACTTC.

This clonotype was counted ten times or more. The chain combines TRBV11-1 with TRBJ1-3; D not certain. Trimming stripped 3 bases from V and 0 bases from J, with 12 bases between. The CDR3 extends over 16 amino acids. Germline lookup yields CDR1 SGHAT and CDR2 FQDESV (reference sequence). CDR3 coding DNA: TGTGCCAGCAGCTTCACGGCCCAGCTCTCTGGAAACACCATATATTTT. Protein product: CASSFTAQLSGNTIYF.

This chain uses TRBV11-2 with TRBJ2-5, with 16 bases fitting TRBD2. CDR3 size: 19 residues. From germline, CDR1 is SGHAT and CDR2 FQNNGV. V shed 0 bases, J shed 0 bases, and the junction held 4 bases outside the gene matches. In DNA, the CDR3 is TGTGCCAGCAGCTTAGAGGGACTAGCGGGAGGGAAGTACCAAGAGACCCAGTACTTC. Translation: CASSLEGLAGGKYQETQYF.